The present TCR beta chain was sequenced within a study of T-cell memory formation after mild COVID-19. Findings and caveats of the study: Detection of some responders pre-infection suggested pre-existing cross-reactive memory T cells participated.

TCRdb re-analysed the 5' RACE reads in MiXCR, keeping a single row per CDR3 protein. Here the sample spans around 510,000 distinct CDR3 sequences, roughly 20% being singletons. As regards this clonotype: Its target is not known.

Sequencing was performed on PBMCs or a T cell subset sorted from them (not recorded which). This TCR came from an adult woman who had mild COVID-19 (a few samples of this study predate the infection). Cell type and time point are not known.

This chain's CDR3 is CASSQELNSFYEQYF. The CDR3 DNA is TGTGCCAGCAGCCAAGAGTTGAACAGTTTCTACGAGCAGTACTTC. V is TRBV14 and J is TRBJ2-7; unclear D gene. V was trimmed by 0 bases and J by 3 bases, leaving 12 bases between them. CDR3 length: 15 amino acids. Germline loops: CDR1 SGHDN, CDR2 FVKESK.